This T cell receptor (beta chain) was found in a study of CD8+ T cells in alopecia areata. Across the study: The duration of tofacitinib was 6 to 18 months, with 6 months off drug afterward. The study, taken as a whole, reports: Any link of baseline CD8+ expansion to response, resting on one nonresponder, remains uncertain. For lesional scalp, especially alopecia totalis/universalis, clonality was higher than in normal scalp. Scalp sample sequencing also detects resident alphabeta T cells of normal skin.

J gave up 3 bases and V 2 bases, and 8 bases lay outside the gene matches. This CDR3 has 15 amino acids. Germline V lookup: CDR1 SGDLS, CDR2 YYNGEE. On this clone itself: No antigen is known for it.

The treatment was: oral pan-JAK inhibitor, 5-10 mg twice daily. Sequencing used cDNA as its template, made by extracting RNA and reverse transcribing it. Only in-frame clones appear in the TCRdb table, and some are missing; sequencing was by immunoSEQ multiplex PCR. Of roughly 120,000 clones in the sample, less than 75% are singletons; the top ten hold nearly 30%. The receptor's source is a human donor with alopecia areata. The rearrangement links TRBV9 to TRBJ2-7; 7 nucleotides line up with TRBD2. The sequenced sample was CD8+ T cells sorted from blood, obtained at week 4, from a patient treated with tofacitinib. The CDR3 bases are TGTGCCAGCAGCGTTGCGGGGGACCGCGGCTACGAGCAGTACTTC. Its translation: CASSVAGDRGYEQYF.